The sample holds a few counts of the clone carrying this T cell receptor (beta chain). Its antigen is not identified. The data originate from a study of T-cell memory formation after mild COVID-19. Study-level information: TCR clusters mostly belonged to single donors. Findings and caveats of the study: Clones that contracted clustered mainly in CM and EM if CD4+ and in EMRA if CD8+. Pre-infection memory showed some responding clones, and this suggested that cross-reactive memory joined.

V shed 3 bases and J shed 4 bases, with 12 bases lying between them. Germline V gene lookup returns CDR1 MNHEY and CDR2 SVGAGI. The CDR3 is 15 amino acids. A 5'RACE reaction primed in the constant segment made cDNA libraries of TCR alpha and TCR beta, and these carried sample barcodes and UMIs. TCRdb analysed the 5' RACE reads with MiXCR anew, one entry per CDR3 protein. The table shows almost 250,000 distinct CDR3 sequences, with about 16% occurring only once. This TCR derives from an adult woman who had mild COVID-19 (a few samples of this study predate the infection). Cell type and time point are not known. The specimen was PBMCs or a T cell subset sorted from them (not recorded which). The genes are TRBV6-5 and TRBJ2-2; D might be TRBD1 (6 bases). The chain's CDR3 is CASSYQGRFTGELFF. The CDR3 DNA reads TGTGCCAGCAGTTATCAGGGGCGTTTCACCGGGGAGCTGTTTTTT.